The TCR beta chain described here comes from a study of CD8 T cells in Susac syndrome. The CDR3 covers 15 residues. With 7 bases removed from V and 9 bases from J, the gap between germline ends came to 21 bases. The germline V gene encodes CDR1 KGHDR and CDR2 SFDVKD. Random hexamers were used to reverse transcribe the RNA input (roughly 0.5 to 1 ug). With immunoSEQ multiplex PCR, TCR beta CDR3 was amplified across 54 Vbeta and 13 Jbeta. TCRdb called the immunoSEQ multiplex PCR reads again in MiXCR, with one record for every CDR3 protein. The sample consists of 300,000 to 350,000 distinct CDR3 sequences, roughly nine tenths of them appearing once. TEMRA cells underwent FACS enrichment and CD8+ and CD4+ T cells underwent negative isolation.

This receptor was identified in a human donor with multiple sclerosis. Sequenced sample: CD4+ T cells from PBMCs. The genes are TRBV24-1 and TRBJ2-1; D is unclear. This CDR3 reads CATSPSGDKEIEQFF. The CDR3 nucleotides read TGTGCCACCAGCCCCTCGGGCGACAAGGAGATTGAGCAGTTCTTC.